These 10 T cell receptor beta chains share one sample of origin, sequenced in a study of blood T cell dynamics during melanoma immunotherapy. Only in-frame clones appear in the TCRdb table, and some are missing; sequencing was by immunoSEQ multiplex PCR. The profile shows 1,200 to 1,500 clones, approximately 87% of them singletons. Time point described: pre-treatment baseline. The sequencing here drew on effector memory CD8+ T cells from blood, taken from a patient treated with checkpoint blockade. The source of these receptors is a human donor with melanoma.

The chain uses TRBV10-1 and TRBJ1-1, with D possibly TRBD1 on 5 matching bases. From germline, CDR1 is WNHNN and CDR2 SYGVQD (reference sequence). The length of the CDR3 is 13 residues. Trimming cost V 6 bases and J 4 bases, with 12 bases left between them. The CDR3 DNA sequence: TGCGCCAGCAGCCCAGGGAGAAGCACTGAAGCTTTCTTT. Translated: CASSPGRSTEAFF.

This rearrangement joins TRBV25-1 to TRBJ2-1, with 10 bases aligning to TRBD2. CDR1 is MGHDK and CDR2 is SYGVNS in the germline V gene. The CDR3 runs to 15 residues. V was pared by 3 bases and J by 6 bases, with 5 bases of the junction left unmatched. Written as DNA, the CDR3 is TGTGCCAGCAGTGATTGGCTAGCGGGGGCCAATGAGCAGTTCTTC. Its protein product is CASSDWLAGANEQFF.

This clone has only one observation. The V call is TRBV4-3, the J call TRBJ2-5, with 8 bases that match TRBD2. The DNA end is more similar to TRBJ2-7, so the J call may be wrong. Germline V CDR1 and CDR2: LGHNA, YSLEER. This CDR3 spans 16 amino acids. This CDR3 is CASSQLLERESYEQYF. The CDR3, as DNA: TGCGCCAGCAGCCAACTCCTCGAGCGGGAGTCCTACGAGCAGTACTTC.

This chain links TRBV7-8 with TRBJ1-1; D is ambiguous. Germline V gives CDR1 SGHVS, CDR2 FQNEAQ. V gave up 1 base and J gave up 6 bases, with 6 bases separating them. The CDR3 is 12 amino acids. CDR3 in amino acids: CASSLVPAEAFF. DNA of the CDR3: TGTGCCAGCAGCTTAGTCCCGGCTGAAGCTTTCTTT.

The chain recombines TRBV9 with TRBJ2-1; weak D call: TRBD1 (5 bases). The CDR3 has 12 amino acids. Germline V CDR1 and CDR2: SGDLS, YYNGEE. Deletions cut 0 bases from V and 9 bases from J, with 7 bases between. The chain's CDR3 is CASSVGGTEQFF. Written as DNA, the CDR3 is TGTGCCAGCAGCGTAGGGGGCACTGAGCAGTTCTTC. The whole variable domain, remainder taken from reference TRBV9 and TRBJ2-1, is DSGVTQTPKHLITATGQRVTLRCSPRSGDLSVYWYQQSLDQGLQFLIQYYNGEERAKGNILERFSAQQFPDLHSELNLSSLELGDSALYFCASSVGGTEQFFGPGTRLTVL.

The chain combines TRBV9 with TRBJ2-7, with 8 positions matching TRBD1. CDR3 size: 14 residues. Germline-derived CDR1 and CDR2 are SGDLS and YYNGEE. Unmatched junction bases numbered 5, after V lost 3 bases and J lost 3 bases. The CDR3 protein is CASSATGGNYEQYF. CDR3 DNA: TGTGCCAGCAGCGCTACAGGGGGAAACTACGAGCAGTACTTC.

The rearrangement links TRBV5-1 to TRBJ2-7; D not resolved. V lost 1 base to trimming and J lost 5 bases, with 10 bases between them. The length of the CDR3 is 13 residues. The germline gives CDR1 SGHRS, CDR2 YFSETQ. CDR3: CASSLKLAHEQYF. The CDR3 DNA sequence: TGCGCCAGCAGCTTGAAGTTGGCCCACGAGCAGTACTTC.

The chain employs TRBV10-3 and TRBJ2-3; 11 positions match TRBD2. With 11 bases clipped from V and 3 bases from J, the junction kept 19 bases outside the gene matches. The length of the CDR3 is 18 residues. Germline CDR1 reads ENHRY; CDR2 reads SYGVKD. The chain's CDR3 is CAAGPGLAGGSSTDTQYF. The CDR3, as DNA: TGTGCCGCCGGACCGGGGTTAGCGGGGGGGTCCTCTACAGATACGCAGTATTTT.

J is TRBJ2-2 and V is TRBV4-3; D unclear. Trimming removed 1 base at V and 3 bases at J, with 12 bases between. The CDR3 extends over 16 amino acids. Germline CDR1 is LGHNA and CDR2 is YSLEER. The CDR3 loop is CASSQVRSRYTGELFF. DNA for the CDR3: TGCGCCAGCAGCCAAGTGAGGAGTAGATACACCGGGGAGCTGTTTTTT.

The chain joins TRBV4-2 to TRBJ2-3; D is unresolved. This CDR3 spans 15 amino acids. CDR1 is LGHNA, CDR2 YNFKEQ, per germline. Trimming stripped 0 bases from V and 0 bases from J, with 7 bases between. CDR3 sequence reads: CASSQEPTSTDTQYF. CDR3 in DNA: TGTGCCAGCAGCCAAGAGCCAACTAGCACAGATACGCAGTATTTT.